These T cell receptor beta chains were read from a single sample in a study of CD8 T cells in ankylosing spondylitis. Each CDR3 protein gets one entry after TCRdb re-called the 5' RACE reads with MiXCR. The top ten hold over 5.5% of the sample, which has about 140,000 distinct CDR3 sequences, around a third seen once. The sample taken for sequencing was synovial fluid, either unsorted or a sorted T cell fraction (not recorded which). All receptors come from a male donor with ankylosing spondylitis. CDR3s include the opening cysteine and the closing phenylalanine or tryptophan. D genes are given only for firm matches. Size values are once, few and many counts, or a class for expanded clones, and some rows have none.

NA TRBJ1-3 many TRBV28 TGTGCCGGTAGGAGGGGATCAGGAAACACCATATATTTT CAGRRGSGNTIYF
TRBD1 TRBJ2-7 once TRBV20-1 TGCAGTGCTAGAGGGCTGGACAGGGGTAATCTCGAGCAGTACTTC CSARGLDRGNLEQYF
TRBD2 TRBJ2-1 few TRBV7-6 TGTGCCAGCAGCCCGGGACTAGCGGTACCAAACAATGAGCAGTTCTTC CASSPGLAVPNNEQFF
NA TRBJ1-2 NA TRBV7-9 TGTGCCAGCAGCAGTAACAGGGAGAACTATGGCTACACCTTC CASSSNRENYGYTF
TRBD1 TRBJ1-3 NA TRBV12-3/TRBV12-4 TGTGCCAGCAGAACCGGGACAGCAGGAAACACCATATATTTT CASRTGTAGNTIYF
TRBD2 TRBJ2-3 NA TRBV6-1 TGTGCCAGCAGGGTGACTAGCGGGATGGCAGATACGCAGTATTTT CASRVTSGMADTQYF
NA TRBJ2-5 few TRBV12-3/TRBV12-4 TGTGCCAGCAGTTTACTCCCTCCCAGTAATCAAGAGACCCAGTACTTC CASSLLPPSNQETQYF
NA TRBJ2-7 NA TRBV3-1 TGTGCCAGCACCCCACGCGAGCGGAGCTACGAGCAGTACTTC CASTPRERSYEQYF
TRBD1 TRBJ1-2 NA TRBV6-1 TGTGCCAGCTGCACGCCCGGGACAGGGGGAGGCTACACCTTC CASCTPGTGGGYTF
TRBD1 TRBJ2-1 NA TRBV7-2 TGTGCCAGCAGCTTAGACAGGGGATACTACAATGAGCAGTTCTTC CASSLDRGYYNEQFF
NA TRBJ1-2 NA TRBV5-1 TGCGCCAGCAGCGAAAACCCAACAGGGATTAATGGCTACACCTTC CASSENPTGINGYTF
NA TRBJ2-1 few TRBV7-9 TGTGCCAGCAGCTTAATTTTCCCGGGTGAGCAGTTCTTC CASSLIFPGEQFF
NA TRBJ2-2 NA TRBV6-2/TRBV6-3 TGTGCCAGCAGTAAAAAAGGGTCGAGGAGCACCGGGGAGCTGTTTTTT CASSKKGSRSTGELFF
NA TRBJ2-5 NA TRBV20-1 TGCAGTGCTTCTCGGGACGCGGGGACCCAGTACTTC CSASRDAGTQYF
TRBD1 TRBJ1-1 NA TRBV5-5 TGTGCCAGCAGCTTGGGCCCCCAGGGGGCAACTGAAGCTTTCTTT CASSLGPQGATEAFF
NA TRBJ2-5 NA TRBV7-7 TGTGCCAGCAGCCCCCAAGGCAGCCAAGAGACCCAGTACTTC CASSPQGSQETQYF
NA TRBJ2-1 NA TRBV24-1 TGTGCCACCAGCAGGGGATGGGAGCAGTTCTTC CATSRGWEQFF
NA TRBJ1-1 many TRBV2 TGTGCCAGCAGTGTGGGTAAGGGGGAGTCCGCTGAAGCTTTCTTT CASSVGKGESAEAFF
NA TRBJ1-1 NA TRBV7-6 TGTGCCAGCAGCCCCGGGATTTTGTCGGGGGAAACAGCTTTCTTT CASSPGILSGETAFF
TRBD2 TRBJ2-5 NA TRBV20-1 TGCAGTGTCGGACCCCTTAGCGGGGCGGAGACCCAGTACTTC CSVGPLSGAETQYF
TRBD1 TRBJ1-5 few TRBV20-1 TGCAGTGCTACCCACAGGGGTATGGGCGGCAATCAGCCCCAGCATTTT CSATHRGMGGNQPQHF
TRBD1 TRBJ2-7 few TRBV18 TGTGCCAGCTCACCCAGACAGGGCACCTACGAGCAGTACTTC CASSPRQGTYEQYF
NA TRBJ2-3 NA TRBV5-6 TGTGCCAGCAGCCTACTAGCTCGAGATACGCAGTATTTT CASSLLARDTQYF
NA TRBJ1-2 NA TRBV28 TGTGCCAGCAGATCCGGACAGCTGGGGGACTATGGCTACACCTTC CASRSGQLGDYGYTF
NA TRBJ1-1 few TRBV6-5 TGTGCCAGCAGTTCGCCCGGGGCGGGGCAGGAAGCTTTCTTT CASSSPGAGQEAFF